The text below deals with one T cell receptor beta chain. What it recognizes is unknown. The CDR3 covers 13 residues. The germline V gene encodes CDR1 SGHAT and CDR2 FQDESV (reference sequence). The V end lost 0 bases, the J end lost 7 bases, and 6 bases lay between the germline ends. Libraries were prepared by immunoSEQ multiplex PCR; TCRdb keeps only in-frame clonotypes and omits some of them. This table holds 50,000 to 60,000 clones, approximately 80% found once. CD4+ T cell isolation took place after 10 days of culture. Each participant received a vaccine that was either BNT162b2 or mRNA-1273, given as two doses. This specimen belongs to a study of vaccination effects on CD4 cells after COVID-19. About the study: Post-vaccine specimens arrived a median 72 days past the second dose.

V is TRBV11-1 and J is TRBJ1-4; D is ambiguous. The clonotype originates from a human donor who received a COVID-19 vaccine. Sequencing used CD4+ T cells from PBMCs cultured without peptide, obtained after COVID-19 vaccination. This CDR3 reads CASSLALREKLFF. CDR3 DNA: TGTGCCAGCAGCTTAGCGCTCCGTGAAAAACTGTTTTTT.